These 21 T cell receptor beta chains were sequenced from one sample in a study of blood T cell repertoires in COVID-19. Assay used: immunoSEQ multiplex PCR; TCRdb lists only in-frame clones, some missing. The sample records over 350,000 clones, 80% to 90% being singletons. Sequencing was performed on peripheral blood. The receptor source for this set is a woman aged 30 to 39 with acute or convalescent COVID-19.

J is TRBJ2-7 and V is TRBV5-4; D is possibly TRBD2 (6 bases). This CDR3 has 16 amino acids. Germline V gives CDR1 SGHNT, CDR2 YYREEE (reference sequence). V was clipped by 4 bases and J by 0 bases, with 17 bases between them. The CDR3 is CASSLRDSRASYEQYF. In nucleotides, the CDR3 is TGTGCCAGCAGCCTACGGGACTCGCGGGCCTCCTACGAGCAGTACTTC.

This clone was counted a few times. For the CDR3, the DNA is TGTGCCAGCAGACGCGGGACAGACGAGCAGTTCTTC. Its protein is CASRRGTDEQFF. This rearrangement joins TRBV6-5 to TRBJ2-1; weak D call: TRBD1 (7 bases). The length of the CDR3 is 12 residues. Trimming removed 6 bases from V and 10 bases from J, with 13 bases in between. The germline CDR1 and CDR2 sequences are MNHEY and SVGAGI.

The rearrangement links TRBV24-1 to TRBJ2-1; D not certain. V was shortened by 5 bases and J by 8 bases, with 15 bases between the two germline ends. Germline V gene data show CDR1 as KGHDR and CDR2 as SFDVKD. The CDR3 contains 14 residues. The CDR3 sequence: CATSGGLTVYEQFF. Here the CDR3 DNA reads TGTGCCACCAGTGGAGGTCTGACCGTGTATGAGCAGTTCTTC.

The J gene is TRBJ2-5, the V gene TRBV24-1; 8 bases are a match to TRBD2. The CDR3 sequence is 19 residues long. Germline CDR1 reads KGHDR; CDR2 reads SFDVKD. J was trimmed by 1 base and V by 5 bases; bases with no gene match: 17. The CDR3 protein is CATSGPSVSASGFQETQYF. The CDR3 DNA reads TGTGCCACCAGTGGACCCAGTGTTTCGGCTAGCGGGTTCCAAGAGACCCAGTACTTC.

The V and J genes are TRBV28 and TRBJ1-6, with 8 positions matching TRBD1. With 3 bases clipped from V and 7 bases from J, the junction kept 5 bases outside the gene matches. The CDR3 consists of 15 residues. Germline CDR1 is MDHEN and CDR2 is SYDVKM. The CDR3 sequence is CASSFPGGGNSPLHF. Written as DNA, the CDR3 is TGTGCCAGCAGTTTTCCAGGGGGCGGAAATTCACCCCTCCACTTT.

This clone occurred once. For the CDR3, the DNA is TGTGCCAGCAGTGAAGAGCGGCAAGAGACCCAGTACTTC. Residues: CASSEERQETQYF. V usage is TRBV2 and J usage is TRBJ2-5, with a tentative D call TRBD2 (5 bases). The V end was cut by 1 base, the J end by 2 bases, with 5 bases between. CDR1 SNHLY and CDR2 FYNNEI come from the germline V gene. The CDR3 runs 13 residues. The entire variable domain, with the rest obtained from reference TRBV2 and TRBJ2-5, is as follows: EPEVTQTPSHQVTQMGQEVILRCVPISNHLYFYWYRQILGQKVEFLVSFYNNEISEKSEIFDDQFSVERPDGSNFTLKIRSTKLEDSAMYFCASSEERQETQYFGPGTRLLVL.

This chain uses TRBV6-5 with TRBJ1-2; the match to TRBD1 covers 9 bases. The J segment lost 5 bases and the V segment lost 6 bases, leaving 7 bases of the junction unmatched. Germline V CDR1 and CDR2: MNHEY, SVGAGI. The CDR3 contains 14 residues. The CDR3 loop reads CASSATGGYYGYTF. For the CDR3, the DNA is TGTGCCAGCAGCGCCACAGGGGGCTATTATGGCTACACCTTC.

V and J are TRBV5-6 and TRBJ2-7; D unclear. The ends were cut back, 4 bases at V and 7 bases at J, with 18 bases in the middle. The length of the CDR3 is 14 residues. CDR1 is SGHDT and CDR2 is YYEEEE in the germline V gene. The CDR3 nucleotides read TGTGCCAGCAGCGCTTACCCGACCGCGGAGGAGCAGTACTTC. Its protein is CASSAYPTAEEQYF.

This clone has more than one count but fewer than ten. V gene TRBV12-3 or TRBV12-4 combines with J gene TRBJ1-2, with 7 bases aligning to TRBD1. The V and J ends lost 7 bases and 3 bases, in that order; junction bases with no gene match: 5. This CDR3 region has 13 residues. CDR3 nucleotide sequence: TGTGCCAGCACCAGTGGGACAGACTATGGCTACACCTTC. This encodes CASTSGTDYGYTF.

The chain couples TRBV11-2 to TRBJ2-7; TRBD1 matches at 7 bases. The CDR3 runs to 13 residues. J was trimmed by 6 bases and V by 4 bases; bases with no gene match: 6. Germline CDR1 SGHAT, CDR2 FQNNGV. The CDR3: CASSYGQVGEQYF. The CDR3 bases are TGTGCCAGCAGCTACGGACAGGTGGGCGAGCAGTACTTC. The full variable domain, rest sourced from reference TRBV11-2 and TRBJ2-7, is EAGVAQSPRYKIIEKRQSVAFWCNPISGHATLYWYQQILGQGPKLLIQFQNNGVVDDSQLPKDRFSAERLKGVDSTLKIQPAKLEDSAVYLCASSYGQVGEQYFGPGTRLTVT.

This chain connects TRBV5-6 to TRBJ2-5; possibly TRBD2 for D (6 bases). The CDR3 is 14 amino acids. V gave up 1 base and J gave up 3 bases, with 10 bases separating them. The V gene's germline CDR1 is SGHDT and CDR2 YYEEEE. CDR3 sequence reads: CASSLYRLEETQYF. DNA of the CDR3: TGTGCCAGCAGCTTGTACCGACTAGAAGAGACCCAGTACTTC.

This chain links TRBV7-9 with TRBJ1-2; a possible D gene is TRBD1 (6 bases). Germline CDR1 SEHNR, CDR2 FQNEAQ (reference sequence). This CDR3 contains 14 residues. V lost 1 base and J lost 6, with 12 bases in between. The DNA for the CDR3 is TGTGCCAGCAGCTTAGTGGTCCAGGGGCATGGCTACACCTTC. Its protein product is CASSLVVQGHGYTF.

This clone was observed a few times. This sequence joins TRBV9 and TRBJ1-6; 10 nucleotides line up with TRBD1. The CDR3 consists of 15 residues. The V gene end was trimmed by 2 bases and the J gene end by 8 bases; junction bases not matched to a gene: 4. In germline, CDR1 is SGDLS, CDR2 YYNGEE. The CDR3 sequence: CASSVGQGGYSPLHF. CDR3 coding DNA: TGTGCCAGCAGCGTCGGACAGGGGGGTTATTCACCCCTCCACTTT.

The J gene is TRBJ1-1, the V gene TRBV12-1; the table's D call of TRBD1 was not tested on the DNA. TRBV12-1 is recorded as a pseudogene. This CDR3 spans 15 amino acids. The chain's CDR3 is CASSARQGVNTEAFF. CDR3 sequence (DNA): TGTGCCAGCAGCGCCAGACAGGGTGTAAACACTGAAGCTTTCTTT.

V usage is TRBV11-1 and J usage is TRBJ2-7, with 7 bases lining up with TRBD2. This CDR3 is 14 amino acids long. V lost 4 bases, J lost 6 bases, and 9 bases stayed unmatched. Germline CDR1 SGHAT, CDR2 FQDESV (reference sequence). CDR3 DNA sequence: TGTGCCAGCAGCTCGTTTGCGGGGGATACCGAGCAGTACTTC. It specifies CASSSFAGDTEQYF. The full variable domain, with the rest looked up from reference TRBV11-1 and TRBJ2-7, is EAEVAQSPRYKITEKSQAVAFWCDPISGHATLYWYRQILGQGPELLVQFQDESVVDDSQLPKDRFSAERLKGVDSTLKIQPAELGDSAMYLCASSSFAGDTEQYFGPGTRLTVT.

The chain links TRBV6-5 to TRBJ2-7, with 9 bases that match TRBD1. The CDR3 totals 15 residues. Germline lookup yields CDR1 MNHEY and CDR2 SVGAGI. J was trimmed by 0 bases and V by 6 bases; bases with no gene match: 6. The CDR3 spells CASSARDRDSYEQYF. The CDR3 DNA reads TGTGCCAGCAGCGCCCGGGACAGGGACTCCTACGAGCAGTACTTC.

The count of this clone is one. For the CDR3, the DNA is TGTGCTAGTGGCATGCAGACCTACGAGCAGTACTTC. It yields the protein CASGMQTYEQYF. V gene TRBV12-5 combines with J gene TRBJ2-7; D gene uncertain. Germline CDR1 is LGHNT and CDR2 is FRNRAP. There are 12 residues in the CDR3. The germline V and J ends were trimmed by 6 bases and 2 bases, with 8 bases remaining between them.

This chain joins TRBV9 and TRBJ2-1, with 10 positions matching TRBD2. The CDR3 has 15 amino acids. With 3 bases clipped from V and 5 bases from J, the junction kept 5 bases outside the gene matches. Germline CDR1 and CDR2: SGDLS and YYNGEE. The DNA of the CDR3 is TGTGCCAGCAGCGACCACGGACTAGCGGACAATGAGCAGTTCTTC. Its protein product is CASSDHGLADNEQFF.

The J gene is TRBJ2-1, the V gene TRBV7-9; D ambiguous. The CDR3 consists of 14 residues. The germline V gene encodes CDR1 SEHNR and CDR2 FQNEAQ (reference sequence). V shed 5 bases and J shed 9 bases, with 17 bases lying between them. This chain's CDR3 is CASSPSTRLPEQFF. CDR3 DNA: TGTGCCAGCAGCCCTTCTACCAGACTCCCTGAGCAGTTCTTC.

This chain joins TRBV6-5 and TRBJ1-6, with a possible D match to TRBD1 (6 bases). V lost 8 bases and J 4 bases, leaving 12 bases between the germline ends. The CDR3 is 14 amino acids. Germline V lookup: CDR1 MNHEY, CDR2 SVGAGI. Here the CDR3 reads CASSGTPYNSPLHF. CDR3 in DNA: TGTGCCAGCTCCGGGACACCATATAATTCACCCCTCCACTTT.

This clone occurred once. The CDR3 loop reads CASSLQGSGFVNEQFF. CDR3 nucleotides: TGTGCCAGCAGCTTACAGGGTAGTGGATTCGTCAATGAGCAGTTCTTC. The genes are TRBV7-3 and TRBJ2-1, with a tentative D call TRBD1 (5 bases). CDR1 SGHTA and CDR2 FQGTGA come from the germline V gene. The ends were cut back, 2 bases at V and 6 bases at J, with 17 bases in the middle. This CDR3 has 16 amino acids.